The entry below gives a single T cell receptor (beta chain) sequence along with its context. CDR1 is MNHEY and CDR2 is SMNVEV in the germline V gene (reference sequence). The CDR3 spans 14 residues. Trimming at V came to 3 bases and at J to 8 bases, leaving 5 bases not matched to a gene. Per the study methods: Counts of nucleated cells, estimated from reference gene primer amplification, were obtained. TCRdb's table, derived via immunoSEQ multiplex PCR, lists solely in-frame clones and lacks some. V and J calls and clone size follow that table, whereas D and trimming were derived from the DNA. Counted here are under 250,000 clones, around 86% occurring once; the ten biggest clones make up 1.5% to 2%. The sample belongs to a study of blood T cell repertoires in COVID-19. Across the whole study: The United States, Italy and Spain were the sources of the acute and convalescent COVID-19 samples.

The chain employs TRBV27 and TRBJ1-4; 8 nucleotides match TRBD1. This receptor was obtained from a woman in her fifties or sixties who had recovered from COVID-19. The sequencing sample was made of peripheral blood. CDR3 region: CASSLDRAVEKLFF. The CDR3 DNA follows: TGTGCCAGCAGTTTGGACAGGGCAGTCGAAAAACTGTTTTTT. Full variable domain (rest looked up from reference TRBV27 and TRBJ1-4): EAQVTQNPRYLITVTGKKLTVTCSQNMNHEYMSWYRQDPGLGLRQIYYSMNVEVTDKGDVPEGYKVSRKEKRNFPLILESPSPNQTSLYFCASSLDRAVEKLFFGSGTQLSVL.